The T cell receptor beta chain under discussion was sequenced for a study of cytomegalovirus exposure and HLA in healthy donors. The study, taken as a whole, reports: Per published reports, the classifier diagnosed cytomegalovirus status with high specificity and sensitivity.

The primer mix had 60 Vbeta and 13 Jbeta primers. The table came from immunoSEQ multiplex PCR; TCRdb's copy has only in-frame clones and leaves some out. Here the sample spans about 200,000 clones, around 80% being singletons. On this clone itself: Its specificity is unknown.

This CDR3 has 14 residues. The V end lost 4 bases, the J end lost 2 bases, and 11 bases lay between the germline ends. Germline V gene lookup returns CDR1 SGHTA and CDR2 FQGNSA. The J gene is TRBJ1-2, the V gene TRBV7-2; no firm D call. The clonotype originates from a man aged 50 or older in good health and CMV-seronegative. Material: PBMCs. The CDR3 nucleotides are TGTGCCAGCAGCTCATACAGATCGAACTATGGCTACACCTTC. This codes for CASSSYRSNYGYTF.